This is a list of T cell receptor beta chains from one sample in a study of shared clonotypes between healthy human individuals. This table comes from immunoSEQ multiplex PCR, and its TCRdb copy is limited to in-frame clones, with some not included. Among about 2.4 million clones listed, 93% were seen once. Sequencing used naive CD4+ T cells from PBMCs. Receptor source: a man younger than 30 in good health. Some clones in this sample may be carry-over from other donors' samples. Each CDR3 is given with its conserved first and last residue. A D gene is named only where the DNA matches it firmly. Rows may omit the clone size; those that give it use once, few, many or a size class.

v_call	cdr3_length	j_call	clone_size	d_call	cdr3_aa	cdr3_nt
TRBV5-4	15	TRBJ2-2	-	-	CASSRGLVRTGELFF	TGTGCCAGCAGCCGCGGGCTAGTGCGCACCGGGGAGCTGTTTTTT
TRBV28	11	TRBJ1-4	-	-	CASSRREKLFF	TGTGCCAGCAGTAGAAGGGAAAAACTGTTTTTT
TRBV11-2	14	TRBJ2-7	-	-	CASSSLLRTYEQYF	TGTGCCAGCAGCTCCCTACTCAGGACCTACGAGCAGTACTTC
TRBV18	15	TRBJ2-2	-	-	CASRPGAMNTGELFF	TGTGCCAGCCGCCCCGGGGCAATGAACACCGGGGAGCTGTTTTTT
TRBV5-1	16	TRBJ2-6	-	-	CASKEQGTSGANVLTF	TGCGCCAGCAAGGAACAGGGAACGTCTGGGGCCAACGTCCTGACTTTC
TRBV28	15	TRBJ1-4	-	TRBD1	CASSYGQGGSEKLFF	TGTGCCAGCAGTTACGGACAGGGGGGAAGTGAAAAACTGTTTTTT
TRBV7-2	16	TRBJ1-2	-	-	CASSLLTGRYVDGYTF	TGTGCCAGCAGCTTATTAACAGGGCGTTACGTGGATGGCTACACCTTC
TRBV10-3	18	TRBJ2-1	-	TRBD2	CAISESGVRTSVYNEQFF	TGTGCCATCAGTGAGTCGGGAGTTAGGACTAGCGTTTACAATGAGCAGTTCTTC
TRBV4-1	18	TRBJ1-3	-	-	CASSQEGGRMSSGNTIYF	TGCGCCAGCAGCCAAGAGGGGGGGCGGATGAGCTCTGGAAACACCATATATTTT
TRBV29-1	17	TRBJ2-2	-	TRBD2	CSVDLGAGGPITGELFF	TGCAGCGTTGACCTCGGGGCGGGAGGGCCGATCACCGGGGAGCTGTTTTTT
TRBV9	14	TRBJ2-2	-	TRBD2	CASRILAGAGELFF	TGTGCCAGCAGAATCCTAGCGGGAGCCGGGGAGCTGTTTTTT
TRBV2	14	TRBJ2-1	-	TRBD1	CASYRQGPYDEQFF	TGTGCCAGCTACCGACAGGGCCCCTATGATGAGCAGTTCTTC
TRBV30	16	TRBJ2-7	-	TRBD2	CAWSSRMTRLAGGQYF	TGTGCCTGGAGTTCCAGGATGACTAGACTAGCGGGAGGGCAGTACTTC
TRBV6-1	14	TRBJ1-2	-	TRBD1	CASSPTGNNYGYTF	TGTGCCAGCAGCCCGACAGGGAATAACTATGGCTACACCTTC
TRBV15	17	TRBJ2-2	-	TRBD2	CATSPSSGRGQAGELFF	TGTGCCACCAGCCCATCCAGCGGGAGGGGCCAAGCCGGGGAGCTGTTTTTT
TRBV5-4	15	TRBJ1-2	once	-	CASSLASGVSYGYTF	TGTGCCAGCAGCTTGGCTAGTGGGGTTTCCTATGGCTACACCTTC
TRBV28	12	TRBJ2-5	-	-	CASSSVRETQYF	TGTGCCAGCAGTTCTGTTCGGGAGACCCAGTACTTC
TRBV19	11	TRBJ1-2	-	-	CAPGDPYGYTF	TGTGCCCCCGGGGACCCCTATGGCTACACCTTC
TRBV7-6	15	TRBJ2-5	-	TRBD2	CASSGPAGGGETQYF	TGTGCCAGCAGCGGTCCTGCGGGAGGGGGAGAGACCCAGTACTTC
TRBV5-8	16	TRBJ2-2	-	-	CASSASGALNTGELFF	TGTGCCAGCAGCGCTTCTGGGGCCTTGAACACCGGGGAGCTGTTTTTT
TRBV5-1	12	TRBJ1-3	-	-	CASGQGPNTIYF	TGCGCCAGCGGCCAGGGGCCAAACACCATATATTTT
TRBV27	13	TRBJ1-1	-	TRBD1	CASSLLRQGQAFF	TGTGCCAGCAGTTTACTCAGACAGGGACAAGCTTTCTTT
TRBV19	15	TRBJ2-7	-	TRBD1	CASSLGDSRTYEQYF	TGTGCCAGTAGTTTAGGGGACAGTCGCACCTACGAGCAGTACTTC
TRBV4-2	16	TRBJ2-1	-	-	CASSQVMGDGHNEQFF	TGTGCCAGCAGCCAAGTTATGGGGGACGGTCACAATGAGCAGTTCTTC
TRBV28	17	TRBJ1-5	-	-	CASSLFRGRAENQPQHF	TGTGCCAGCAGTTTATTTCGCGGCAGGGCAGAGAATCAGCCCCAGCATTTT
TRBV28	13	TRBJ1-2	-	-	CASTGRSPYGYTF	TGTGCCAGCACCGGACGGAGCCCCTATGGCTACACCTTC
TRBV30	12	TRBJ2-5	-	TRBD2	CAWNAGGETQYF	TGTGCCTGGAATGCGGGAGGAGAGACCCAGTACTTC
TRBV19	17	TRBJ2-2	once	-	CASSPQTGAVITGELFF	TGTGCCAGTAGTCCCCAGACAGGTGCGGTAATCACCGGGGAGCTGTTTTTT
TRBV5-6	18	TRBJ2-6	-	TRBD2	CASSLGLAHPSGANVLTF	TGTGCCAGCAGCCTGGGACTAGCGCACCCATCTGGGGCCAACGTCCTGACTTTC
TRBV19	14	TRBJ1-1	-	-	CASSIRAVNTEAFF	TGTGCCAGTAGTATACGGGCGGTGAACACTGAAGCTTTCTTT
TRBV21-1	14	TRBJ2-7	-	-	CASNATGSHYEQYF	TGTGCCAGCAACGCGACAGGTTCTCACTACGAGCAGTACTTC